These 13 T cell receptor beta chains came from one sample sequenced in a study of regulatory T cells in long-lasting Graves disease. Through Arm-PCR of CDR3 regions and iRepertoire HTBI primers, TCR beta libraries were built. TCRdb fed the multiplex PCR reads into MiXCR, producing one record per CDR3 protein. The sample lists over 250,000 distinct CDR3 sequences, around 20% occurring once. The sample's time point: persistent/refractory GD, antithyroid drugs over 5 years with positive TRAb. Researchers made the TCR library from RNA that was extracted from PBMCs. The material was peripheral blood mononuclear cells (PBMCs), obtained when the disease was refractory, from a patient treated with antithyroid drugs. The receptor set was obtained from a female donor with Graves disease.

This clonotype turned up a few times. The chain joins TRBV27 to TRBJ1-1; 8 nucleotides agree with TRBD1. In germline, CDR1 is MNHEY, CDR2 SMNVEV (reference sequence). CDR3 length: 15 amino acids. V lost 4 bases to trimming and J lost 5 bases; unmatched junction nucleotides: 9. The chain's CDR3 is CASSSRTGRGTEAFF. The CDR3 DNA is TGTGCCAGCAGTTCCCGGACAGGGAGGGGTACTGAAGCTTTCTTT.

CDR3 in DNA: TGTGCCAGTAGTATCTACGGATATTCACCCCTCCACTTT. Translated, it gives CASSIYGYSPLHF. The gene calls are TRBV19 and TRBJ1-6; D not resolved. CDR3 length: 13 amino acids. Germline CDR1 reads LNHDA; CDR2 reads SQIVND (reference sequence). V lost 3 bases, J lost 8 bases, and 8 bases lay in between.

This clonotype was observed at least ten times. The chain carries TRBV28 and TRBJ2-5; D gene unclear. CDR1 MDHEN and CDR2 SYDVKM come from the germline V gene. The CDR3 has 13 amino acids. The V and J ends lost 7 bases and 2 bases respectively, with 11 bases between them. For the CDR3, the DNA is TGTGCCAGCATAGGGCAGCCTCAAGAGACCCAGTACTTC. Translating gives CASIGQPQETQYF. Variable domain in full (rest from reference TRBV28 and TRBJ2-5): DVKVTQSSRYLVKRTGEKVFLECVQDMDHENMFWYRQDPGLGLRLIYFSYDVKMKEKGDIPEGYSVSREKKERFSLILESASTNQTSMYLCASIGQPQETQYFGPGTRLLVL.

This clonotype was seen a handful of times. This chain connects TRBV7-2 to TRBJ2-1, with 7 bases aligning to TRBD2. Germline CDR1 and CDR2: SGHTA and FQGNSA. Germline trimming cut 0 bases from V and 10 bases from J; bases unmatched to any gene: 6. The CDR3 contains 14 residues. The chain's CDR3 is CASSLALAGEEQFF. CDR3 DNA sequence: TGTGCCAGCAGCTTAGCATTAGCGGGCGAAGAGCAGTTCTTC.

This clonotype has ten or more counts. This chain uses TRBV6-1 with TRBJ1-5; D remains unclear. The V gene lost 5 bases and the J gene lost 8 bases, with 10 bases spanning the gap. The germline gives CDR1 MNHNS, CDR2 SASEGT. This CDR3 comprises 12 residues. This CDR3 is CASSLYGEPQHF. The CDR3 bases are TGTGCCAGCAGTCTTTATGGGGAGCCCCAGCATTTT.

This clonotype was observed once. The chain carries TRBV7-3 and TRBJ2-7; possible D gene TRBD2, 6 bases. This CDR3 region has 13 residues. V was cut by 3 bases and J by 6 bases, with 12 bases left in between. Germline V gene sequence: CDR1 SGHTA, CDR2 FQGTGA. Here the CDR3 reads CASSFSGRSEQYF. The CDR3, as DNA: TGTGCCAGCAGCTTCTCCGGGAGATCCGAGCAGTACTTC. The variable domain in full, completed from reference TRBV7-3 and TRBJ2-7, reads GAGVSQTPSNKVTEKGKYVELRCDPISGHTALYWYRQSLGQGPEFLIYFQGTGAADDSGLPNDRFFAVRPEGSVSTLKIQRTERGDSAVYLCASSFSGRSEQYFGPGTRLTVT.

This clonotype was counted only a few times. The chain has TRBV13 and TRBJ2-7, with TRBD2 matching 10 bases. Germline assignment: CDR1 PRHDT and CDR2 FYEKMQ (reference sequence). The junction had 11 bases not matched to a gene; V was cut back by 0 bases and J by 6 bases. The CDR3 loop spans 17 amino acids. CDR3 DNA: TGTGCCAGCAGCTTAGGCGGCTACGCTAGCGGGAGCTCCGAGCAGTACTTC. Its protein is CASSLGGYASGSSEQYF.

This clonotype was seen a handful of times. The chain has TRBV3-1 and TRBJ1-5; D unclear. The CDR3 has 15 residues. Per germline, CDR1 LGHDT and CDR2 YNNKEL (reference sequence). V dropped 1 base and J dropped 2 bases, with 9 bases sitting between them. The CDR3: CASSQGLGGNQPQHF. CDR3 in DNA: TGTGCCAGCAGCCAAGGGCTCGGGGGCAATCAGCCCCAGCATTTT.

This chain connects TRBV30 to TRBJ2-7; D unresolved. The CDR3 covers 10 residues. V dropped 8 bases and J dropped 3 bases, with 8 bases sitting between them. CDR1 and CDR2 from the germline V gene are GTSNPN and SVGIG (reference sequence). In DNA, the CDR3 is TGTGCCGCCGGCAGCTACGAGCAGTACTTC. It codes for CAAGSYEQYF.

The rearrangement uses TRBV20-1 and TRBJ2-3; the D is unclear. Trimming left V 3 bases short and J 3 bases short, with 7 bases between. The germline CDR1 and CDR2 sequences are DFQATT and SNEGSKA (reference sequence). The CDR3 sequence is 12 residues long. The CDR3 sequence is CSASGTTDTQYF. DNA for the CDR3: TGCAGTGCTAGCGGTACGACAGATACGCAGTATTTT.

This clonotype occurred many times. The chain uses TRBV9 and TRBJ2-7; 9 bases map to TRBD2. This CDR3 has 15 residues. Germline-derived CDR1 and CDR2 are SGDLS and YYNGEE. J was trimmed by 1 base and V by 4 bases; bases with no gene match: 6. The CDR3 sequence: CASSFWREGSYEQYF. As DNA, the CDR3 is TGTGCCAGCAGCTTCTGGCGGGAGGGATCCTACGAGCAGTACTTC.

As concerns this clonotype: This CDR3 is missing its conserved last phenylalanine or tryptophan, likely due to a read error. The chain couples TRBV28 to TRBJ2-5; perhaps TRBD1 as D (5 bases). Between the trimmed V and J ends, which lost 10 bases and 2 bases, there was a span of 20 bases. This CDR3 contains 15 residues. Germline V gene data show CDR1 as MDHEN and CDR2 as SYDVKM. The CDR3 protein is CAIAPLGQGQETQYS. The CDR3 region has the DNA TGTGCCATCGCCCCCCTGGGGCAGGGACAAGAGACCCAGTACTCC.

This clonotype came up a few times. The CDR3 reads CASSYSTGGSSPLHF. The CDR3 nucleotides read TGTGCCAGCAGTTACTCGACAGGGGGGAGTTCACCCCTCCACTTT. The chain couples TRBV28 to TRBJ1-6, with TRBD1 matching 9 bases. Germline trimming cut 4 bases from V and 9 bases from J; bases unmatched to any gene: 7. The CDR3 consists of 15 residues. The germline CDR1 and CDR2 sequences are MDHEN and SYDVKM. The whole variable domain, filled in from reference TRBV28 and TRBJ1-6, reads DVKVTQSSRYLVKRTGEKVFLECVQDMDHENMFWYRQDPGLGLRLIYFSYDVKMKEKGDIPEGYSVSREKKERFSLILESASTNQTSMYLCASSYSTGGSSPLHFGNGTRLTVT.